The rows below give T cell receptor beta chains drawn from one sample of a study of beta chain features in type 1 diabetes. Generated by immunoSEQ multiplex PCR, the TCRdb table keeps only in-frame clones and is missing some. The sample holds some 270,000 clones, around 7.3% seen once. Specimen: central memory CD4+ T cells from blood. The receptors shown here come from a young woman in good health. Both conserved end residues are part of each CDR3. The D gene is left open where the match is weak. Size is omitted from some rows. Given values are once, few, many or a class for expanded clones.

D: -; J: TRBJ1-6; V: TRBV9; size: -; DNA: TGTGCCAGCAGCGTACTCTCCGAGCCGAGGAATTCACCCCTCCACTTT; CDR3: CASSVLSEPRNSPLHF
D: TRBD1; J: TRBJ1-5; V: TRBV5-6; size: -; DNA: TGTGCCAGCAGCTGGGGACAGGGGTCGGGCAATCAGCCCCAGCATTTT; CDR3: CASSWGQGSGNQPQHF
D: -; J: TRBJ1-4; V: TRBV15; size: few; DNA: TGTGCCACCAGCATGCAATTCAGCGGAGAAAAACTGTTTTTT; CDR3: CATSMQFSGEKLFF
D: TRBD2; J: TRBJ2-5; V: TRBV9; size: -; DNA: TGTGCCAGCAGCGTAGGCAGCGGGAGAACGGAGACCCAGTACTTC; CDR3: CASSVGSGRTETQYF
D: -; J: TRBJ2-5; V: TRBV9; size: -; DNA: TGTGCCAGCAGCCAAGTAGGGCTAGGAGAGACCCAGTACTTC; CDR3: CASSQVGLGETQYF
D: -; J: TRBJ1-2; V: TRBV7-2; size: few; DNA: TGTGCCAGCAGCCAAGATCTGGGGGCGCGCTACACCTTC; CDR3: CASSQDLGARYTF
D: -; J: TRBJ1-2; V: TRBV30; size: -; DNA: TGTGCCTGGAGTGTAACTAGGACAGCCTTTGGCTACACCTTC; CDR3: CAWSVTRTAFGYTF
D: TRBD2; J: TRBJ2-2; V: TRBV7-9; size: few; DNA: TGTGCCAGCAGCCGCTATAGATCTCTAGCGGGGACCGGGGAGCTGTTTTTT; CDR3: CASSRYRSLAGTGELFF
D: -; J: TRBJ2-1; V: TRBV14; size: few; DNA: TGTGCCAGCAGCCAAGAGAGGGCTGGTGGGCAGTTCTTC; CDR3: CASSQERAGGQFF
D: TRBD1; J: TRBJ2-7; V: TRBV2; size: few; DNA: TGTGCCAGCATAGGGACAGACTCCTACGAGCAGTACTTC; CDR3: CASIGTDSYEQYF
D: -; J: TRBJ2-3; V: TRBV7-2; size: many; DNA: TGTGCCAGCAGCTTCAGCCCTAGCACAGATACGCAGTATTTT; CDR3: CASSFSPSTDTQYF
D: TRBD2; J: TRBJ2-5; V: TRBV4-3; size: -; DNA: TGCGCCAGCAGCCGCCACGGGACTAGCGGGAGCGGAGAGACCCAGTACTTC; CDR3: CASSRHGTSGSGETQYF
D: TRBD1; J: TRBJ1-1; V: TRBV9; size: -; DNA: TGTGCCAGCAGCGTAGGAGGGACAGCGAACACTGAAGCTTTCTTT; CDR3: CASSVGGTANTEAFF
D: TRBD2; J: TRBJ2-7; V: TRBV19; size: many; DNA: TGTGCCAGTAGTACCCCGACTAGCGGGAGCTCCTACGAGCAGTACTTC; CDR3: CASSTPTSGSSYEQYF
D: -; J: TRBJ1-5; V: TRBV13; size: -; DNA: TGTGCCAGCAGCTCCCGGGACGTTAATCAGCCCCAGCATTTT; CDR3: CASSSRDVNQPQHF
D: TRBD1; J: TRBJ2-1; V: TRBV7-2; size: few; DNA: TGTGCCAGCACTAGGGGGCGAGCGGATGAGCAGTTCTTC; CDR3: CASTRGRADEQFF
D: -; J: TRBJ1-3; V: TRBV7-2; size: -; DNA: TGTGCCAGCAGCCCCGGGGGGCAGGGGGGAAACACCATATATTTT; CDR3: CASSPGGQGGNTIYF
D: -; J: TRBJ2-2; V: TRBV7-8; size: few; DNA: TGTGCCAGCAGCTTACTGAGTAAGCGAGCCGGGGAGCTGTTTTTT; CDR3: CASSLLSKRAGELFF
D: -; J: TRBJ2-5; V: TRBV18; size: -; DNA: TGTGCCAGCTCACCACCAGGGCAGAGGCTGGAGACCCAGTACTTC; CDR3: CASSPPGQRLETQYF
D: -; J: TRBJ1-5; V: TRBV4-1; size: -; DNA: TGCGCCAGCAGCCAAGATGGGGTCGATCAGCCCCAGCATTTT; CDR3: CASSQDGVDQPQHF
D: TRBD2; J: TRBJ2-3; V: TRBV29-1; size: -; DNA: TGCAGCGTTGAAGGCAATCTAGCGGGGGTTGGCACAGATACGCAGTATTTT; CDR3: CSVEGNLAGVGTDTQYF
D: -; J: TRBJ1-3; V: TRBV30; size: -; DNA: TGTGCCTGGAGTAGGGACTCCTCAAACCTCCTCATATATTTT; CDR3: CAWSRDSSNLLIYF
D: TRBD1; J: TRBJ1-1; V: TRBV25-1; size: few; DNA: TGTGCCAGCAGTGAGCCGGGACAGGCGAACACTGAAGCTTTCTTT; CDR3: CASSEPGQANTEAFF
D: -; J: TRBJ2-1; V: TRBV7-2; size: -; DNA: TGTGCCAGCAGCTTATGGTCTTTGAATGAGCAGTTCTTC; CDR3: CASSLWSLNEQFF
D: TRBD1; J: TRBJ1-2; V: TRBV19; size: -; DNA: TGTGCCAGTAGTCGACAGGGGCCAGGCTACACCTTC; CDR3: CASSRQGPGYTF
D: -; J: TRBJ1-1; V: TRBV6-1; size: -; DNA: TGTGCCAGCAGTGACTTCGGGAAAAGTGGGAACACTGAAGCTTTCTTT; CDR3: CASSDFGKSGNTEAFF
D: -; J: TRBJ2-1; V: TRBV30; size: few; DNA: TGTGCCTGGAGTGTCTCCCTAGCAGGTGAGCAGTTCTTC; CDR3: CAWSVSLAGEQFF
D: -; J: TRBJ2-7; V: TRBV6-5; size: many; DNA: TGTGCCAGCAGCCGGCAGGGGTTCCACGAGCAGTACTTC; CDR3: CASSRQGFHEQYF
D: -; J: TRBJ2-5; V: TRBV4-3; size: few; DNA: TGCGCCAGCAGCCAAGTGAGCTATGTGGCGGGAATAGAGACCCAGTACTTC; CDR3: CASSQVSYVAGIETQYF
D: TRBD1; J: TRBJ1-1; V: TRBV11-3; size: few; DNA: TGTGCCAGCAGCTTAGATCCAGGGGGCGAAGCTTTCTTT; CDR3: CASSLDPGGEAFF
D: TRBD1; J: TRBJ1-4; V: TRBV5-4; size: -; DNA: TGTGCCAGCAGCATTTCCCAGGGCGGGTACAGGGGAAATGAAAAACTGTTTTTT; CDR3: CASSISQGGYRGNEKLFF
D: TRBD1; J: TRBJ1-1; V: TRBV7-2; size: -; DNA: TGTGCCAGCAGCCAAAAATTTACAGGGGGAGCTTTCTTT; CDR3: CASSQKFTGGAFF
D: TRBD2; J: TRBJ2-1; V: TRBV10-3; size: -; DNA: TGTGCCATCAGAGCGGGACTAGCAGAGAATGAGCAGTTCTTC; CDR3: CAIRAGLAENEQFF
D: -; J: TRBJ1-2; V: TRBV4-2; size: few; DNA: TGTGCCAGCAGCCAACTCACTCAGGGGCGTTATGGCTACACCTTC; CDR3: CASSQLTQGRYGYTF
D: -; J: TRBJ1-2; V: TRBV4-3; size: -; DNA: TGCGCCAGCAGCTCCCGCTTACAGGGTTTTTGGGGCTACACCTTC; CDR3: CASSSRLQGFWGYTF
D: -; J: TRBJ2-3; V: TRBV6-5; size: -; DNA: TGTGCCAGCAGGGAGTGGAGAAGCACAGATACGCAGTATTTT; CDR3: CASREWRSTDTQYF
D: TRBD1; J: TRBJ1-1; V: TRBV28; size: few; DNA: TGTGCCAGCAGTTTAATAGGAAGGGGGCAGATGAACACTGAAGCTTTCTTT; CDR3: CASSLIGRGQMNTEAFF
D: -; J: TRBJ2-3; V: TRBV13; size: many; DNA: TGTGCCAGCAGCTTGAGAGATACGCAGTATTTT; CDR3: CASSLRDTQYF
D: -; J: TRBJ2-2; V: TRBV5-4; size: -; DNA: TGTGCCAGCAGCATAAAAGGGATGAAGAACACCGGGGAGCTGTTTTTT; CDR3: CASSIKGMKNTGELFF
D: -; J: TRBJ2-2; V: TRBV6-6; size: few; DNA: TGTGCCAGCAGACACATGGATGGGGAGCTGTTTTTT; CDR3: CASRHMDGELFF
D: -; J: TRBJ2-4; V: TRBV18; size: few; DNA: TGTGCCAGCTCACCAGGGGGCGGTGGAGCAAGCAAAAACATTCAGTACTTC; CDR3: CASSPGGGGASKNIQYF
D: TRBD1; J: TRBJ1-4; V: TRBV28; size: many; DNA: TGTGCCAGCGGCCAGGGGGTCAATGAAAAACTGTTTTTT; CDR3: CASGQGVNEKLFF
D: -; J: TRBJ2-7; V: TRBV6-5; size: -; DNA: TGTGCCAGCAGTTACTCTCCTGGGACCGCCTACGAGCAGTACTTC; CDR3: CASSYSPGTAYEQYF
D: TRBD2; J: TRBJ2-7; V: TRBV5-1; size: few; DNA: TGCGCCAGCAGCCCTAGCGGGAAGATCTACGAGCAGTACTTC; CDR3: CASSPSGKIYEQYF
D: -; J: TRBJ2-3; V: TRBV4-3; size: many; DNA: TGCGCCAGCAGCCAAGATTGGGGGGCAGATACGCAGTATTTT; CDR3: CASSQDWGADTQYF